The rows below give T cell receptor beta chains drawn from one sample of a study of OX40 agonist ivuxolimab in advanced cancers. Assay used: immunoSEQ multiplex PCR; TCRdb lists only in-frame clones, some missing. This sample has tens of thousands of clones, with approximately 81% found just once. This material consisted of CD4+ or CD8+ T cells sorted from blood, taken in a trial of the OX40 agonist ivuxolimab. These receptors were taken from an adult with an advanced solid tumor such as melanoma, head and neck, liver or kidney cancer. The CDR3 runs from the conserved cysteine through the conserved F or W. D genes are given only for firm matches. Only part of the rows carry a size: once, few, many, or a class if the clone is expanded.

j_call d_call v_call clone_size cdr3_nt cdr3_aa
TRBJ1-5 TRBD1 TRBV5-4 - TGTGCCAGCAGATGTCGACAGGGGGCCAATCAGCCCCAGCATTTT CASRCRQGANQPQHF
TRBJ1-2 - TRBV28 - TGTGCCAGCAGTTTTGGGGGCTATGGCTACACCTTC CASSFGGYGYTF
TRBJ2-3 - TRBV6-1 - TGTGCCAGCAGTGAAGATGTCATGACTACGCAGTATTTT CASSEDVMTTQYF
TRBJ1-5 - TRBV10-3 - TGTGCCATCAGTGAGTCGAACGGTCAGCCCCAGCATTTT CAISESNGQPQHF
TRBJ1-5 TRBD1 TRBV28 - TGTGCCAGCACCCTTCAGGGGGGGGGAAACAATCAGCCCCAGCATTTT CASTLQGGGNNQPQHF
TRBJ1-3 - TRBV28 once TGTGCCAGCAGTTTATATTATGGAGGCGCTGCATCTGGAAACACCATATATTTT CASSLYYGGAASGNTIYF
TRBJ1-1 - TRBV9 - TGTGCCAGCAGCGCTCTAACAGGGATCGAGACTGAAGCTTTCTTT CASSALTGIETEAFF
TRBJ1-6 - TRBV7-2 few TGTGCCAGCAGTCCCGGTGGGATGGTAACCCTCCACTTT CASSPGGMVTLHF
TRBJ1-1 TRBD1 TRBV2 - TGTGCCAGCAGAAGGGACAGGTCGAACACTGAAGCTTTCTTT CASRRDRSNTEAFF
TRBJ2-7 - TRBV28 - TGTGCCAGCAGTTTTTTCGAGTCCCCCTACGAGCAGTACTTC CASSFFESPYEQYF
TRBJ1-2 - TRBV5-1 few TGCGCCAGCAGCTTGCGGTGGAGGGATGGCTACACCTTC CASSLRWRDGYTF
TRBJ1-5 - TRBV7-2 - TGTGCCAGCAGCTTACAGCTCACACGGAGTCAGCCCCAGCATTTT CASSLQLTRSQPQHF
TRBJ1-1 - TRBV7-2 - TGTGCCAGCAGCGTAAGCGGCGCAGTGAACACTGAAGCTTTCTTT CASSVSGAVNTEAFF
TRBJ2-7 - TRBV19 - TGTGCCAGTAGTAAAGGGAATGATGGCTACGAGCAGTACTTC CASSKGNDGYEQYF
TRBJ2-7 TRBD1 TRBV2 - TGTGCCAGCAGACCAATTGACAGGGGCCACGAGCAGTACTTC CASRPIDRGHEQYF
TRBJ2-3 - TRBV5-4 few TGTGCCAGCAGCGGCGGGTTTCGAGATACGCAGTATTTT CASSGGFRDTQYF
TRBJ1-4 - TRBV28 - TGTGCCAGCAGTTTGATAAGCACAGAAAAACTGTTTTTT CASSLISTEKLFF
TRBJ2-1 - TRBV6-1 few TGTGCCAGCAGTGAAAACCCCCGACGGAGCTCCTACAATGAGCAGTTCTTC CASSENPRRSSYNEQFF
TRBJ2-1 - TRBV29-1 - TGCAGCGTTGGGTTTATCGTTTCGGGAAATGAGCAGTTCTTC CSVGFIVSGNEQFF
TRBJ1-4 - TRBV9 - TGTGCCAGCAGCTCCGGGTCTCGCAATGAAAAACTGTTTTTT CASSSGSRNEKLFF
TRBJ2-7 - TRBV30 - TGTGCCTGGAGACCCAGTGGCTGGTACGAGCAGTACTTC CAWRPSGWYEQYF
TRBJ2-3 TRBD2 TRBV10-1 - TGCGCCAGCAGTGAGGGGGGGGTGACCTGGGATACGCAGTATTTT CASSEGGVTWDTQYF
TRBJ2-5 - TRBV7-2 once TGTGCCAGCAGTGGTGGGCGAGAGACCCAGTACTTC CASSGGRETQYF
TRBJ2-1 TRBD1 TRBV5-1 - TGCGCCAGCAGCCGAGAGGGCGGACAGGGCATGTCCTACAATGAGCAGTTCTTC CASSREGGQGMSYNEQFF
TRBJ2-5 TRBD1 TRBV9 - TGTGCCAGCAGCCCCCGACAGGGACAAGAGACCCAGTACTTC CASSPRQGQETQYF
TRBJ1-1 - TRBV6-5 - TGTGCCAGCAGCCTCGGACAGCTTTGGGCCACTGAAGCTTTCTTT CASSLGQLWATEAFF
TRBJ2-1 TRBD2 TRBV4-2 - TGTGCCAGCAGCCAACCCCAGGGACTAGCGGGGGCACACAATGAGCAGTTCTTC CASSQPQGLAGAHNEQFF
TRBJ2-1 - TRBV27 - TGTGCCAGCAGGGGATTTCGGGGGGAGCAGTTCTTC CASRGFRGEQFF
TRBJ2-5 TRBD2 TRBV28 - TGTGCCAGCAGTACAGGGACTAGCGGGGTTAGGACCCAGTACTTC CASSTGTSGVRTQYF
TRBJ1-1 - TRBV28 - TGTGCCAGCCTCTTAACAGGTGAAGCTTTCTTT CASLLTGEAFF
TRBJ1-4 - TRBV7-2 - TGTGCCAGCAGCTTAGTTGACCCGGGTAATGAAAAACTGTTTTTT CASSLVDPGNEKLFF
TRBJ1-2 - TRBV19 - TGTGCCAGTAGTATAGGGCACATCCAGGGCGCTAACTATGGCTACACCTTC CASSIGHIQGANYGYTF
TRBJ1-3 - TRBV5-1 - TGCGCCAGCAGCGTGGCCGGGGACTACGGAAACACCATATATTTT CASSVAGDYGNTIYF
TRBJ2-5 TRBD1 TRBV7-3 - TGTGCCAGCAGCTTAACGGGGACAGGGGGCAGGGAGACCCAGTACTTC CASSLTGTGGRETQYF
TRBJ2-3 TRBD2 TRBV10-1 - TGCGCCAGCAGTCGAGCGGGATCGGTAGATACGCAGTATTTT CASSRAGSVDTQYF
TRBJ1-1 TRBD1 TRBV11-2 - TGTGCCAGCAGCTTAGACGACAGGGGGGGCACTGAAGCTTTCTTT CASSLDDRGGTEAFF
TRBJ1-1 - TRBV28 - TGTGCCAGCGGGGGCTTAAAGAACACTGAAGCTTTCTTT CASGGLKNTEAFF
TRBJ1-2 TRBD1 TRBV5-7 - TGTGCCAGCAACATAATTGACAGGGGGTATGGCTACACCTTC CASNIIDRGYGYTF
TRBJ1-5 - TRBV2 - TGTGCCAGCAGTGAAGCGCTGGAGAATCAGCCCCAGCATTTT CASSEALENQPQHF
TRBJ2-7 - TRBV30 - TGTGCCTGGAGTACCACAGGGAACTACGAGCAGTACTTC CAWSTTGNYEQYF
TRBJ2-2 - TRBV7-9 - TGTGCCAGCATCCCCGGGAACACCGGGGAGCTGTTTTTT CASIPGNTGELFF
TRBJ2-5 - TRBV7-2 - TGTGCCAGCAGCTTAGTTGGCAACCAAGAGACCCAGTACTTC CASSLVGNQETQYF
TRBJ1-2 - TRBV5-1 - TGCGCCAGCGCTAACAGCAGGGTCGGCTACACCTTC CASANSRVGYTF
TRBJ1-1 TRBD1 TRBV2 - TGTGCCAGCAGTGAAGTAAAACAGGGGGAAGCTTTCTTT CASSEVKQGEAFF
TRBJ2-3 TRBD2 TRBV6-5 - TGTGCCAGCAGTTACTCGCCAGCGGGGGTCACAGATACGCAGTATTTT CASSYSPAGVTDTQYF
TRBJ2-1 - TRBV7-3 - TGTGCCAGCAGCTCTGACGGGGGTGCTAACAATGAGCAGTTCTTC CASSSDGGANNEQFF
TRBJ2-1 TRBD1 TRBV27 - TGTGCCAGCAGACACGGACAGGTATTACGCGATGAGCAGCTCTTC CASRHGQVLRDEQLF
TRBJ2-2 - TRBV18 - TGTGCCAGCTCACCGGGCCAGGGCGACACCGGGGAGCTGTTTTTT CASSPGQGDTGELFF
TRBJ1-4 TRBD1 TRBV5-5 - TGTGCCAGCAGCTTGGAGCTCCAGGGGGCGACTAATGAAAAACTGTTTTTT CASSLELQGATNEKLFF
TRBJ2-5 - TRBV4-2 once TGTGCCAGCAGCCAAGATCACCTAGTCCAAGAGACCCAGTACTTC CASSQDHLVQETQYF
TRBJ1-5 - TRBV9 - TGTGCCAGCAGCGTAGATGCCGGAGGCAATCAGCCCCAGCATTTT CASSVDAGGNQPQHF